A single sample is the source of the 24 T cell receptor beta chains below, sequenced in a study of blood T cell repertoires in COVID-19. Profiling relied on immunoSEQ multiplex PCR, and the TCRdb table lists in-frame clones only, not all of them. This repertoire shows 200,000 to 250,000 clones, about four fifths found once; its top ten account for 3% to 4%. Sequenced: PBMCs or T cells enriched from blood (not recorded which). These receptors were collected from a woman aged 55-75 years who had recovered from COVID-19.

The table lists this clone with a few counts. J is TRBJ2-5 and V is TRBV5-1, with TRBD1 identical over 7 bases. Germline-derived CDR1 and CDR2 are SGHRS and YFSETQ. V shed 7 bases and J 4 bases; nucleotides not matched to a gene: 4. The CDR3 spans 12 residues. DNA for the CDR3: TGCGCCAGCGGGGCAGGGGGAGAGACCCAGTACTTC. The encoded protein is CASGAGGETQYF.

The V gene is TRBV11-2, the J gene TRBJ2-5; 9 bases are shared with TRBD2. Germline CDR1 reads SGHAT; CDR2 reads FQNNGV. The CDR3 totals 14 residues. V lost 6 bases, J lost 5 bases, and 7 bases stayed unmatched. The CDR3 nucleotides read TGTGCCAGCAGGCGGGGGGGCGATTTCGAGACCCAGTACTTC. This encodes CASRRGGDFETQYF. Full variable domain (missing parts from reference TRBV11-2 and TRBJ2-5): EAGVAQSPRYKIIEKRQSVAFWCNPISGHATLYWYQQILGQGPKLLIQFQNNGVVDDSQLPKDRFSAERLKGVDSTLKIQPAKLEDSAVYLCASRRGGDFETQYFGPGTRLLVL.

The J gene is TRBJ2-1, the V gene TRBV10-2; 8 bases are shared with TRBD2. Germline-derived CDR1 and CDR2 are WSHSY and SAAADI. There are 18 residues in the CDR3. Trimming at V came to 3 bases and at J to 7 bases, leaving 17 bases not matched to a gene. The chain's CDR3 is CASSDPRLATKGGNEQFF. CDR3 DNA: TGCGCCAGCAGTGACCCCCGACTAGCGACTAAAGGAGGGAATGAGCAGTTCTTC.

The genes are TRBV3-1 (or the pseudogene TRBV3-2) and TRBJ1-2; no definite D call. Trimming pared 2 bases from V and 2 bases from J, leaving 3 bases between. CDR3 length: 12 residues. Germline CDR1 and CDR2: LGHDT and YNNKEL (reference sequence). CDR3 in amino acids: CASSQSNYGYTF. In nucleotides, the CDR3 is TGTGCCAGCAGCCAATCGAACTATGGCTACACCTTC.

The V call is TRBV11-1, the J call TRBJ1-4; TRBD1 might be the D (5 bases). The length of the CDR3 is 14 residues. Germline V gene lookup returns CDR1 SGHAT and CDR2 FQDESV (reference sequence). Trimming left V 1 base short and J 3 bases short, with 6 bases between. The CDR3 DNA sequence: TGTGCCAGCAGCTTAGGGGGCTCTAATGAAAAACTGTTTTTT. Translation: CASSLGGSNEKLFF.

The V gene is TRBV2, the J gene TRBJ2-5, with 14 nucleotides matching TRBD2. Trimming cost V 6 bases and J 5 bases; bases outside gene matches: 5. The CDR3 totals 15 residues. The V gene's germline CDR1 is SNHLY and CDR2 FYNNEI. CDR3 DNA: TGTGCCAGCAGGCCGACTAGCGGGGGGGCGGAGACCCAGTACTTC. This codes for CASRPTSGGAETQYF.

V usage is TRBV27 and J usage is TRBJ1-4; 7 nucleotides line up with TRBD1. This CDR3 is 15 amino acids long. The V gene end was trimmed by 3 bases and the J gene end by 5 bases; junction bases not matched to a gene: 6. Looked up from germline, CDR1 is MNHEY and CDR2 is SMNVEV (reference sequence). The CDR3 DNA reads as TGTGCCAGCAGTTTTACGGGACAGACAAATGAAAAACTGTTTTTT. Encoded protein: CASSFTGQTNEKLFF.

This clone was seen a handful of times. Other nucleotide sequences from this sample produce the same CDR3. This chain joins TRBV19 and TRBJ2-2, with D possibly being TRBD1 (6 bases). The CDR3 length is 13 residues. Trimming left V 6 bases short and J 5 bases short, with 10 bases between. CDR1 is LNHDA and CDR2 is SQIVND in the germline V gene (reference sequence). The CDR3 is CASRVTGTGELFF. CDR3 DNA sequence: TGTGCCAGTAGGGTTACAGGGACCGGGGAGCTGTTTTTT.

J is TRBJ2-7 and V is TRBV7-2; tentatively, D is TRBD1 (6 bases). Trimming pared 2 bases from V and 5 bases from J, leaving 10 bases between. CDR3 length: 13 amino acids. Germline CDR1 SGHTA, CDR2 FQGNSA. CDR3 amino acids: CASSLTRGDEQYF. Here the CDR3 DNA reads TGTGCCAGCAGCTTAACCAGGGGAGACGAGCAGTACTTC.

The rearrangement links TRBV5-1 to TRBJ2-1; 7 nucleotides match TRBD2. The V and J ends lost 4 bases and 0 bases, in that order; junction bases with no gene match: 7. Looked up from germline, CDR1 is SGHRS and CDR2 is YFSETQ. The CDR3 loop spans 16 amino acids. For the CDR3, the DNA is TGCGCCAGCAGCCGGAGCGGGATGTCCTCCTACAATGAGCAGTTCTTC. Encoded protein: CASSRSGMSSYNEQFF.

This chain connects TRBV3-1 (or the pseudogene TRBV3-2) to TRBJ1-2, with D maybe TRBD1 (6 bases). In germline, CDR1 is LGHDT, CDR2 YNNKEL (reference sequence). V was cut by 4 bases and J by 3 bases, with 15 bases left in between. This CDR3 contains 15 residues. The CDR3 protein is CASSLNRASDYGYTF. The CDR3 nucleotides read TGTGCCAGCAGCCTTAACAGGGCGTCGGACTATGGCTACACCTTC.

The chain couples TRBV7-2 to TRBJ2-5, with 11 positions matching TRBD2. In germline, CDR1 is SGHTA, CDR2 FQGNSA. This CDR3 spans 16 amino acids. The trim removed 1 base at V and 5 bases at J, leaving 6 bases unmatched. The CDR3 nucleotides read TGTGCCAGCAGCTTAGGAGGTAGCGGGGGGGCGGAGACCCAGTACTTC. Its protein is CASSLGGSGGAETQYF. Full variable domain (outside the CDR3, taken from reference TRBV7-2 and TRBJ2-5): GAGVSQSPSNKVTEKGKDVELRCDPISGHTALYWYRQSLGQGLEFLIYFQGNSAPDKSGLPSDRFSAERTGGSVSTLTIQRTQQEDSAVYLCASSLGGSGGAETQYFGPGTRLLVL.

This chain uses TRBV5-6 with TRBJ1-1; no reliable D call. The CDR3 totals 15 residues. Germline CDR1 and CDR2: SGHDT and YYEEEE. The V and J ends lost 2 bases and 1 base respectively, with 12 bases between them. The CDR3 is CASSFVGAGNTEAFF. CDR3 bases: TGTGCCAGCAGCTTCGTGGGCGCGGGGAACACTGAAGCTTTCTTT.

The CDR3 region is CASSELSTNYGYTF. Written as DNA, the CDR3 is TGCGCCAGCAGTGAGCTCAGTACTAACTATGGCTACACCTTC. This chain links TRBV10-2 with TRBJ1-2; D not certain. This CDR3 is built from 14 residues. Trimming pared 2 bases from V and 0 bases from J, leaving 7 bases between. The germline gives CDR1 WSHSY, CDR2 SAAADI.

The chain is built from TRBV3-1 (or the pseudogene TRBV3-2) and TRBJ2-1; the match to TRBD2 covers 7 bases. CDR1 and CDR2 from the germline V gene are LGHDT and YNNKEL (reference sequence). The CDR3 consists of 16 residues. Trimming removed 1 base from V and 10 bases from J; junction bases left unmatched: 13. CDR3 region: CASSQGRAGNVKEQFF. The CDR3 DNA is TGTGCCAGCAGCCAAGGAAGAGCGGGGAACGTCAAGGAGCAGTTCTTC.

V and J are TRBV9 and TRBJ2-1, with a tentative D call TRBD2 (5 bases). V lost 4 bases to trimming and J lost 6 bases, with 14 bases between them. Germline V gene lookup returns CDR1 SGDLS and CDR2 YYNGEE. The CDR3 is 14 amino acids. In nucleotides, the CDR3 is TGTGCCAGCAGCAGAAACCCTAGCATCAATGAGCAGTTCTTC. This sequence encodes CASSRNPSINEQFF.

The CDR3 region has the DNA TGTGCCAGCAGCTCCCCGCGGACAGGCCGAAGCGGCTACACCTTC. It is translated as CASSSPRTGRSGYTF. The V gene is TRBV7-8, the J gene TRBJ1-2; 7 nucleotides align to TRBD1. After removal of 4 bases from V and 8 bases from J, the junction contained 13 bases not matched to a gene. The germline CDR1 and CDR2 sequences are SGHVS and FQNEAQ. The CDR3 has 15 residues.

CDR3 region: CASSPLAENTGELFF. CDR3 in DNA: TGTGCCAGCAGCCCCCTAGCGGAGAACACCGGGGAGCTGTTTTTT. The chain recombines TRBV5-6 with TRBJ2-2; 7 bases line up with TRBD2. V lost 4 bases to trimming and J lost 1 base; unmatched junction nucleotides: 4. Germline-derived CDR1 and CDR2 are SGHDT and YYEEEE. There are 15 residues in the CDR3.

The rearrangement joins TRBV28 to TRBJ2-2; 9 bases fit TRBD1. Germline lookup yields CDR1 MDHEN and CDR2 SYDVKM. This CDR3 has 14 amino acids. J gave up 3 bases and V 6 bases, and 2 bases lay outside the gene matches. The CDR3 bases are TGTGCCAGCAGAAGACAGGGGGACACCGGGGAGCTGTTTTTT. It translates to CASRRQGDTGELFF.

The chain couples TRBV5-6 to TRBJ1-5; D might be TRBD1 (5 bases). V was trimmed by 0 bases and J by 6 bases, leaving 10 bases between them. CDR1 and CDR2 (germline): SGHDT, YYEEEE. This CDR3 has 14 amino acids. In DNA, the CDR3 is TGTGCCAGCAGCTTGGGACAGTCTGGTCAGCCCCAGCATTTT. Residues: CASSLGQSGQPQHF. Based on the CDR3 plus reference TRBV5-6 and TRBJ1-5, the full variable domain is DAGVTQSPTHLIKTRGQQVTLRCSPKSGHDTVSWYQQALGQGPQFIFQYYEEEERQRGNFPDRFSGHQFPNYSSELNVNALLLGDSALYLCASSLGQSGQPQHFGDGTRLSIL.

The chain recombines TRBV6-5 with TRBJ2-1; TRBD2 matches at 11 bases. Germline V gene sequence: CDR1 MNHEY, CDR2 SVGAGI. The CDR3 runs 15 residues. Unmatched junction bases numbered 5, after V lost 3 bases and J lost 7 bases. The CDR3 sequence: CASSYLAGGGNEQFF. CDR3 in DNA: TGTGCCAGCAGTTATCTAGCGGGAGGAGGGAATGAGCAGTTCTTC.

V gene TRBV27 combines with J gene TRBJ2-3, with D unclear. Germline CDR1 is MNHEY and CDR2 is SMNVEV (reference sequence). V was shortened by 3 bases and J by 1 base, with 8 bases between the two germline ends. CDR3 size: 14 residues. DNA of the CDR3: TGTGCCAGCAGTTTGCTTGAGGGCACAGATACGCAGTATTTT. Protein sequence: CASSLLEGTDTQYF.

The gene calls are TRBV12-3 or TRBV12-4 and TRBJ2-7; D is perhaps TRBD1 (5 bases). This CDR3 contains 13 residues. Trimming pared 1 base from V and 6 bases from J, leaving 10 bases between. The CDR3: CASSLDRRGEQYF. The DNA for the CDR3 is TGTGCCAGCAGTTTAGACAGAAGGGGCGAGCAGTACTTC.

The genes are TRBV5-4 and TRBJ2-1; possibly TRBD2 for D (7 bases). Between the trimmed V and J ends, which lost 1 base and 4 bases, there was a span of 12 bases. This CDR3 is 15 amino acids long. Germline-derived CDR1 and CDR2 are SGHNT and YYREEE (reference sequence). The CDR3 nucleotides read TGTGCCAGCAGCTTGTTGGGGGGGCTATACAATGAGCAGTTCTTC. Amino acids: CASSLLGGLYNEQFF. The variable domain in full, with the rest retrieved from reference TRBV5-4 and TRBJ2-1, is ETGVTQSPTHLIKTRGQQVTLRCSSQSGHNTVSWYQQALGQGPQFIFQYYREEENGRGNFPPRFSGLQFPNYSSELNVNALELDDSALYLCASSLLGGLYNEQFFGPGTRLTVL.